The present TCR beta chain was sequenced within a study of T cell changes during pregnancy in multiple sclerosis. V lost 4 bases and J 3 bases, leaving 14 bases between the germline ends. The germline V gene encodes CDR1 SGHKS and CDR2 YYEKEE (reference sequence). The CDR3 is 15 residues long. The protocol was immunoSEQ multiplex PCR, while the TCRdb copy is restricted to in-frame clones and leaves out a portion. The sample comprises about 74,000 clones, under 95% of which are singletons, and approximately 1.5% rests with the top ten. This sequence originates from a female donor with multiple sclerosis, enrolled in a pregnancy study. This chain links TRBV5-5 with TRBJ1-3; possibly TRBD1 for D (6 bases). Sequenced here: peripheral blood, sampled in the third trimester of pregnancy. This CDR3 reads CASSPQPDSGNTIYF. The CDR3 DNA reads TGTGCCAGCAGCCCCCAGCCGGACAGTGGAAACACCATATATTTT.